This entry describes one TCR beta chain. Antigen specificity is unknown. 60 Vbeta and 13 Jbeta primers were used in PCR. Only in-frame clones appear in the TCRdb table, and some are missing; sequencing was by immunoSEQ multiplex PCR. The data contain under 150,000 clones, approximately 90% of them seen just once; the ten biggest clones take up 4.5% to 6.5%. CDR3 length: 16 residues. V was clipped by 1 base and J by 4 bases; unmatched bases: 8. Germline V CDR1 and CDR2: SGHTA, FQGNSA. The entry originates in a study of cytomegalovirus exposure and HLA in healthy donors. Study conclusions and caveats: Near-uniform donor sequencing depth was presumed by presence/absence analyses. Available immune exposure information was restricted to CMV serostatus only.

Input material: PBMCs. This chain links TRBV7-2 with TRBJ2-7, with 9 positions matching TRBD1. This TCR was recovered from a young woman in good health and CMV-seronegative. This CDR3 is CASSLGGGQGRYEQYF. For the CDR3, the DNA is TGTGCCAGCAGCTTAGGGGGGGGACAGGGAAGGTACGAGCAGTACTTC.